These 9 T cell receptor beta chains share one sample of origin, sequenced in a study of blood T cell repertoires in COVID-19. The repertoire was sequenced with immunoSEQ multiplex PCR; TCRdb's copy has only in-frame clones and lacks some. The profile shows approximately 170,000 clones, more than 85% of them singletons. Sequencing was carried out using peripheral blood. The receptor set was obtained from a man younger than 40 with acute or convalescent COVID-19.

The chain links TRBV3-1 (or the pseudogene TRBV3-2) to TRBJ2-1; TRBD2 matches 10 bases. Trimming took 4 bases from V and 0 from J; bases not matched to a gene: 15. This CDR3 has 20 amino acids. Germline V gene lookup returns CDR1 LGHDT and CDR2 YNNKEL (reference sequence). Here the CDR3 DNA reads TGTGCCAGCAGCCGAGTGACCGGGACTAGCGTAAACAGCTCCTACAATGAGCAGTTCTTC. This codes for CASSRVTGTSVNSSYNEQFF.

This clone was recorded only once. CDR3 amino acids: CASSDSGTGIPKQFF. The CDR3 DNA reads TGTGCCAGCAGTGACTCCGGGACAGGGATCCCCAAGCAGTTCTTC. This chain joins TRBV6-4 and TRBJ2-1; 9 bases are a match to TRBD1. CDR3 size: 15 residues. Germline loops: CDR1 MRHNA, CDR2 SNTAGT. The trim removed 0 bases at V and 11 bases at J, leaving 8 bases unmatched.

The chain is built from TRBV5-6 and TRBJ1-4; 9 bases align to TRBD1. The trim removed 3 bases at V and 8 bases at J, leaving 8 bases unmatched. The CDR3 covers 15 residues. The germline V gene encodes CDR1 SGHDT and CDR2 YYEEEE. The CDR3 DNA reads as TGTGCCAGCAGCTCTACAGGGGGCGCCTGGGAAAAACTGTTTTTT. Translating gives CASSSTGGAWEKLFF.

The chain recombines TRBV6-2 or TRBV6-3 with TRBJ2-7; D possibly corresponds to TRBD2 (5 bases). Trimming took off 2 bases at V and 3 bases at J, with 14 bases between the two ends. The V gene's germline CDR1 is MNHEY and CDR2 SVGEGT. The length of the CDR3 is 15 residues. CDR3 DNA sequence: TGTGCCAGCAGTTACCGAGGGCGCACCCACTACGAGCAGTACTTC. Amino acid sequence: CASSYRGRTHYEQYF.

The genes are TRBV3-1 (or the pseudogene TRBV3-2) and TRBJ1-1; tentative D call: TRBD1 (5 bases). The V end lost 4 bases, the J end lost 10 bases, and 13 bases lay between the germline ends. The CDR3 contains 12 residues. The germline gives CDR1 LGHDT, CDR2 YNNKEL (reference sequence). Here the CDR3 DNA reads TGTGCCAGCAGCCGGCTGGATACAGGAGCTTTCTTT. It codes for CASSRLDTGAFF.

The chain links TRBV4-1 to TRBJ1-2; D may be TRBD1 (6 bases). The CDR3 totals 16 residues. Germline loops: CDR1 MGHRA, CDR2 YSYEKL. Trimming stripped 4 bases from V and 0 bases from J, with 15 bases between. The chain's CDR3 is CASSPQMGAANYGYTF. Written as DNA, the CDR3 is TGCGCCAGCAGCCCCCAGATGGGGGCAGCTAACTATGGCTACACCTTC.

The rearrangement links TRBV12-5 to TRBJ1-1; D perhaps matches TRBD1 (5 bases). The germline V gene has CDR1 LGHNT and CDR2 FRNRAP. Trimming cost V 3 bases and J 6 bases, with 8 bases left between them. The CDR3 is 12 residues long. The CDR3 DNA reads as TGTGCTAGTGGTTTTGGGGGGGCTGAAGCTTTCTTT. Its protein is CASGFGGAEAFF. Filled out from reference TRBV12-5 and TRBJ1-1, the complete variable domain reads DARVTQTPRHKVTEMGQEVTMRCQPILGHNTVFWYRQTMMQGLELLAYFRNRAPLDDSGMPKDRFSAEMPDATLATLKIQPSEPRDSAVYFCASGFGGAEAFFGQGTRLTVV.

V and J are TRBV19 and TRBJ2-1; TRBD2 agrees at 8 bases. The CDR3 covers 16 residues. V was clipped by 6 bases and J by 1 base; unmatched bases: 8. Germline CDR1 and CDR2: LNHDA and SQIVND (reference sequence). The CDR3 coding sequence is TGTGCCAGTAGAGTAAGCGGGAGTAAGTCCTACAATGAGCAGTTCTTC. Protein: CASRVSGSKSYNEQFF.

The chain is built from TRBV5-4 and TRBJ1-3; D might be TRBD1 (6 bases). There are 13 residues in the CDR3. In germline, CDR1 is SGHNT, CDR2 YYREEE (reference sequence). V was clipped by 5 bases and J by 4 bases, with 10 bases between them. The CDR3 nucleotides read TGTGCCAGCAGTCCCCAGGGGGGAAACACCATATATTTT. Amino acid sequence: CASSPQGGNTIYF.